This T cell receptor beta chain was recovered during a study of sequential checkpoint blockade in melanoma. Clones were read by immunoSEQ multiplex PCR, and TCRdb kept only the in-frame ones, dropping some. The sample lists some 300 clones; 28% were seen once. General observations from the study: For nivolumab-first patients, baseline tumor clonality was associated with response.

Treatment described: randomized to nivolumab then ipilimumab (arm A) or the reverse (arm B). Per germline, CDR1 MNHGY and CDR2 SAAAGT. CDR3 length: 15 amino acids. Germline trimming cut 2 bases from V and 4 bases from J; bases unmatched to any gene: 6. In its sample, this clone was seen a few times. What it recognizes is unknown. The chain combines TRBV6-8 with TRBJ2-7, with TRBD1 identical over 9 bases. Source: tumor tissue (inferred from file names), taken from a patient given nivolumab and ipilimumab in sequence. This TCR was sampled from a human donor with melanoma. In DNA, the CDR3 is TGTGCCAGCAGTTACGGTTTGGACAGGGGTTACGAGCAGTACTTC. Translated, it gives CASSYGLDRGYEQYF.